What follows is one T cell receptor (beta chain) and its context. Its antigen is undetermined. The data belong to a study of cytomegalovirus exposure and HLA in healthy donors. Background on the study: An analysis done earlier identified fewer than 140 million unique TCR beta sequences from about 179 million T cells. Around 77% of 350 to 400 genotyped donors fell in the Caucasian-associated ancestry cluster.

Study-level points and caveats: Later analysis demonstrated an association between a missense DCLRE1C variant and TCR beta V- and J-gene trimming.

PCR was performed using 60 Vbeta and 13 Jbeta primers. Using immunoSEQ multiplex PCR, the repertoire was profiled, and TCRdb retains in-frame clones only, with some absent. The profile shows around 200,000 clones, around 78% of them singletons. CDR1 is SGDLS, CDR2 YYNGEE, per germline. CDR3 length equals 15 residues. V gave up 4 bases and J gave up 3 bases, with 11 bases separating them. The chain couples TRBV9 to TRBJ1-6; D ambiguous. The sample consisted of PBMCs. The receptor was derived from a man aged 25 to 40 in good health and CMV-seronegative. CDR3 nucleotides: TGTGCCAGCAGCACCCAGGAAAACTATAATTCACCCCTCCACTTT. This sequence encodes CASSTQENYNSPLHF. The variable domain in full, with the rest retrieved from reference TRBV9 and TRBJ1-6, is DSGVTQTPKHLITATGQRVTLRCSPRSGDLSVYWYQQSLDQGLQFLIQYYNGEERAKGNILERFSAQQFPDLHSELNLSSLELGDSALYFCASSTQENYNSPLHFGNGTRLTVT.